Ten or more counts support the clone carrying this T cell receptor beta chain. Antigen specificity is unknown. The data stem from a study of CD8 T cells in ankylosing spondylitis. Findings and caveats of the study: Matched synovial fluid from ankylosing spondylitis patients was reported to be enriched for disease-linked clones. Reactive arthritis synovial fluid and blood were previously reported to contain some motif variants. Disease-linked clones proved CD8+ and comparatively uncommon in peripheral blood.

TCRdb re-called the 5' RACE reads through MiXCR, storing one row per CDR3 protein. The profile covers a few hundred thousand distinct CDR3 sequences, with around 10% appearing a single time and 9.1% taken by the ten largest. The clonotype was recovered from a female donor with ankylosing spondylitis or in good health (not recorded which). The sequencing input was blood, either unsorted or a sorted T cell fraction (not recorded which).

The CDR3 here is CASTLGGGRLNEQFF. The DNA for the CDR3 is TGCGCCAGCACCCTGGGCGGGGGACGTCTCAATGAGCAGTTCTTC. J is TRBJ2-1 and V is TRBV5-1; 7 nucleotides match TRBD2. Germline loops: CDR1 SGHRS, CDR2 YFSETQ. The V gene end was trimmed by 6 bases and the J gene end by 6 bases; junction bases not matched to a gene: 12. The CDR3 has 15 amino acids.